This TCR beta chain was captured by sequencing in a study of Ad26.COV2.S vaccination and SARS-CoV-2 variants. Trimming shortened V by 1 base and J by 2 bases, and 6 bases separated the two germline ends. The CDR3 spans 15 residues. Germline CDR1 reads LGHNA; CDR2 reads YSLEER. Treatment meaning: roughly 20 received Ad26.COV2.S at low or high dose, single or two shots; 5 received placebo; per-sample allocation not given. The samples were gathered on day 63 after the first injection of vaccine or placebo. Sequencing was performed with immunoSEQ multiplex PCR; in TCRdb, only in-frame clones are kept and a portion is missing. Here the sample spans about 450,000 clones, 89% being singletons.

The source is a person between 18 and 65 years old who received the Ad26.COV2.S COVID-19 vaccine or a placebo. The genes are TRBV4-3 and TRBJ2-6; perhaps TRBD2 as D (5 bases). The specimen was peripheral blood, collected in a trial of Ad26.COV2.S vaccine versus placebo. CDR3 residues: CASSQARAGANVLTF. CDR3 DNA: TGCGCCAGCAGCCAAGCGAGGGCTGGGGCCAACGTCCTGACTTTC.